The 12 T cell receptor beta chains presented below share a single source sample, sequenced in a study of blood T cells in healthy people across ages. The authors ran a second PCR of about 7 to 11 cycles using a sample-barcoded 5' primer and a J-beta primer mix. TCRdb re-analysed the 5' RACE reads in MiXCR, keeping a single row per CDR3 protein. The sample has some 1.5 million distinct CDR3 sequences, about 30% seen once; the top ten hold over 7%. What was sequenced was blood. The receptor source for this set is a young woman in good health.

The gene calls are TRBV27 and TRBJ1-4; 9 bases map to TRBD1. There are 15 residues in the CDR3. With 3 bases clipped from V and 6 bases from J, the junction kept 5 bases outside the gene matches. Germline values: CDR1 MNHEY, CDR2 SMNVEV (reference sequence). DNA of the CDR3: TGTGCCAGCAGTTTGAACGGACAGGGGTATGAAAAACTGTTTTTT. This encodes CASSLNGQGYEKLFF.

In its sample, this clonotype was seen once. The chain combines TRBV11-2 with TRBJ2-5, with a weak D call TRBD1 (6 bases). CDR1 and CDR2 (germline): SGHAT, FQNNGV. The CDR3 loop spans 14 amino acids. The V and J ends lost 6 bases and 5 bases respectively, with 16 bases between them. CDR3 coding DNA: TGTGCCAGCAGTGTGCAGGGGCGGTGGGAGACCCAGTACTTC. Protein sequence: CASSVQGRWETQYF.

The rearrangement links TRBV11-2 to TRBJ2-7, with 7 bases identical to TRBD2. Germline assignment: CDR1 SGHAT and CDR2 FQNNGV. The J segment lost 7 bases and the V segment lost 9 bases, leaving 12 bases of the junction unmatched. This CDR3 is built from 13 residues. The CDR3 protein is CASSAAGVGEQYF. The DNA of the CDR3 is TGTGCCAGTAGTGCCGCGGGAGTCGGAGAGCAGTACTTC.

This chain joins TRBV5-1 and TRBJ2-5, with D hard to call. The germline V and J ends were trimmed by 0 bases and 3 bases, with 12 bases remaining between them. This CDR3 region has 15 residues. The germline V gene has CDR1 SGHRS and CDR2 YFSETQ. The CDR3 here is CASSLAAMPKETQYF. The DNA for the CDR3 is TGCGCCAGCAGCTTGGCGGCTATGCCCAAAGAGACCCAGTACTTC.

V gene TRBV4-1 combines with J gene TRBJ1-2; 8 bases fit TRBD1. J was trimmed by 4 bases and V by 0 bases; bases with no gene match: 7. Germline loops: CDR1 MGHRA, CDR2 YSYEKL. This CDR3 spans 16 amino acids. The CDR3 bases are TGCGCCAGCAGCCAAGATCCAGGGGGCTTGGGCTATGGCTACACCTTC. It translates to CASSQDPGGLGYGYTF.

This clonotype turned up a few times. The chain joins TRBV5-1 to TRBJ1-2; TRBD1 matches 8 bases. Germline-derived CDR1 and CDR2 are SGHRS and YFSETQ. Trimming removed 2 bases from V and 2 bases from J; junction bases left unmatched: 5. This CDR3 region has 15 residues. Here the CDR3 reads CASSFDRGVNYGYTF. The CDR3 coding sequence is TGCGCCAGCAGCTTCGACAGGGGTGTGAACTATGGCTACACCTTC.

This clonotype was observed at least ten times. The junction and the germline gene differ at one end; a read error may be behind it. J is TRBJ2-2 and V is TRBV12-3 or TRBV12-4; no clear D gene. The CDR3 is made up of 13 amino acids. CDR3 sequence (DNA): TGCGCCAGCAGCCCCTTGTCGACCGGGGAGCTGTTTTTT. Its translation is CASSPLSTGELFF.

This clonotype has only a few counts. J is TRBJ2-5 and V is TRBV7-9; a weak D match, TRBD1 (6 bases). With the DNA end fitting TRBJ2-7 better, the J assignment may be wrong. CDR3 length: 14 residues. The germline V gene encodes CDR1 SEHNR and CDR2 FQNEAQ (reference sequence). CDR3 nucleotide sequence: TGTGCCAGCAGCTTAGCGCAGGGGACCCACGAGCAGTACTTC. The encoded protein is CASSLAQGTHEQYF.

This clonotype was seen a handful of times. The genes are TRBV11-1 and TRBJ2-3; D gene uncertain. Germline V gene sequence: CDR1 SGHAT, CDR2 FQDESV (reference sequence). There are 20 residues in the CDR3. Between the trimmed V and J ends, which lost 1 base and 3 bases, there was a span of 26 bases. DNA for the CDR3: TGTGCCAGCAGCTTAGGGTTCGCGGTAGGGCAGGATCGTCGGACAGATACGCAGTATTTT. It yields the protein CASSLGFAVGQDRRTDTQYF.

This chain uses TRBV5-4 with TRBJ2-7, with TRBD1 matching 7 bases. The tail of the sequence fits TRBJ2-5 better, so the J call may be wrong. The germline V gene has CDR1 SGHNT and CDR2 YYREEE (reference sequence). The length of the CDR3 is 15 residues. The CDR3 DNA reads TGTGCCAGCAGCTCAAGTAACAGGGGTTCAGAGACCCAGTACTTC. It codes for CASSSSNRGSETQYF.

V is TRBV27 and J is TRBJ2-6, with 7 bases matching TRBD1. In germline, CDR1 is MNHEY, CDR2 SMNVEV (reference sequence). The CDR3 sequence is 16 residues long. After removal of 7 bases from V and 0 bases from J, the junction contained 6 bases not matched to a gene. The CDR3 DNA reads TGTGCCAGCACAGACAGGGTTTTCTCTGGGGCCAACGTCCTGACTTTC. It encodes CASTDRVFSGANVLTF.

In the case of this clonotype: Being one base from a much bigger clone, this may be a read error. The CDR3 DNA is TGTGCCAGCAGCCCAGGAGGGACAGGGGACATTGACTATGGCTACACCTTC. Protein sequence: CASSPGGTGDIDYGYTF. The chain combines TRBV7-2 with TRBJ1-2; 10 positions agree with TRBD1. The CDR3 sequence is 17 residues long. Germline trimming cut 5 bases from V and 3 bases from J; bases unmatched to any gene: 12. From germline, CDR1 is SGHTA and CDR2 FQGNSA.